This is a list of T cell receptor beta chains from one sample in a study of cytomegalovirus exposure and HLA in healthy donors. TCRdb keeps only in-frame clones here, not all; method: immunoSEQ multiplex PCR. The sample has some 150,000 clones, 77% seen once; the top ten hold 1.3% to 1.5%. Source material: PBMCs. The receptors come from a woman between 40 and 55 years old in good health and CMV-seronegative. The conserved cysteine and the conserved F or W are not part of the CDR3 here. For some rows the clone size is stated as once, few or many, or as a class when expanded; others skip it.

V,size,CDR3
TRBV6-6,-,ASSSGGSNQPQH
TRBV4-1,few,ASSHFSGWRTDTQY
TRBV23-1,-,ASSLGLAGGLLSGANVLT
TRBV6-5,-,ASSRGEENSPLH
TRBV6-1,-,ASSFTGEETQY
TRBV29-1,-,SVDGPGKREAF
TRBV9,-,ASSVVAGGRETQY
TRBV19,-,ASRAPKNEKLF
TRBV2,-,ASTDTGQGNQPQH
TRBV19,-,ASSPGVRGNTIY
TRBV5-4,-,ASSSLDTNEKLF
TRBV5-1,-,ASSLGSYSYEQY
TRBV27,few,ASSLRGDTQY
TRBV5-4,-,ASSGGRAGANVLT
TRBV28,-,ASSSGVFGYGYT
TRBV6-6,few,ASRGDREGSPLH
TRBV7-3,-,ASSFGGNNEQF
TRBV28,-,ASSSRAAF
TRBV6-1,-,ASSEAVQRNTGELF
TRBV5-1,-,ASSSGTGPYEQY
TRBV10-2,few,ASSEGAGPYEQY
TRBV27,-,ASSLSNLAGVTREQF
TRBV4-1,-,ASSQLLGRDRGNEQF
TRBV2,-,ASNPAGGNTIY
TRBV4-3,-,ASSLLWTGATEAF
TRBV6-5,-,ASGYRRLNTEAF
TRBV29-1,-,SVISDREGTEAF
TRBV6-1,once,ASSRTGNSYEQY
TRBV19,-,ASSMGTLAKNIQY
TRBV6-6,-,ASSYQGDGYT
TRBV9,once,ASSVVASGGTGELF
TRBV5-6,-,ASSLGPGQGSPLH
TRBV5-4,-,ASSLDQGGTEAF
TRBV27,-,ASSRVSGTGDNSPLH
TRBV29-1,-,SVGRGFNQPQH
TRBV6-5,-,ASSPRQGGNTEAF
TRBV7-9,once,ASSLDTGTVEAF
TRBV7-9,-,ASSATGPNEKLF
TRBV4-3,-,ASSHLAEGGYGYT
TRBV7-2,-,ASSEGGRYGYT
TRBV28,-,ASSLSLHRVGNQPQH